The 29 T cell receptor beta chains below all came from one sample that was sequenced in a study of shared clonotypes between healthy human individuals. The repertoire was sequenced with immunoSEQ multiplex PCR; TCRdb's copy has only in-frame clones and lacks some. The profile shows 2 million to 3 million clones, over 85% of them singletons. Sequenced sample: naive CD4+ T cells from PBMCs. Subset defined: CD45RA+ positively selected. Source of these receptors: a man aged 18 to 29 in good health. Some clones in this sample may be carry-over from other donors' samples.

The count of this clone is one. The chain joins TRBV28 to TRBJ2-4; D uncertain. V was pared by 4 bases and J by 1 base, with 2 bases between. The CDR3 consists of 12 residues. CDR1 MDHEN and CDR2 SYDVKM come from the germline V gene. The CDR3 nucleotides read TGTGCCAGCAGTTACGCCAAAAACATTCAGTACTTC. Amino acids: CASSYAKNIQYF.

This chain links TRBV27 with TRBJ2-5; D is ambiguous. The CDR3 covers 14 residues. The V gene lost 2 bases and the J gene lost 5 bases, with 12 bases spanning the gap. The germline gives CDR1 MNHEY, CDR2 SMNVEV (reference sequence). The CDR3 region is CASSLTTAPETQYF. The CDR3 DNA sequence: TGTGCCAGCAGTTTAACTACCGCACCGGAGACCCAGTACTTC.

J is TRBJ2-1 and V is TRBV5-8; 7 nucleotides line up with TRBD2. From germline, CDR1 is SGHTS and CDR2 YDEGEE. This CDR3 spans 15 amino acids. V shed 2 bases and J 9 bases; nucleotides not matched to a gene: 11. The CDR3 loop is CASSFSLAVNGEQFF. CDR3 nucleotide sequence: TGTGCCAGCAGCTTCTCCCTAGCGGTTAATGGTGAGCAGTTCTTC.

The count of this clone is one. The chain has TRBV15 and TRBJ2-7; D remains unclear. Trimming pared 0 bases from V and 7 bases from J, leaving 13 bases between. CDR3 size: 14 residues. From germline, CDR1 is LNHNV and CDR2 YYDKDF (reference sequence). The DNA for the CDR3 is TGTGCCACCAGCAGAGATAAGGTTTCTCAAGAGCAGTACTTC. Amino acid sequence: CATSRDKVSQEQYF.

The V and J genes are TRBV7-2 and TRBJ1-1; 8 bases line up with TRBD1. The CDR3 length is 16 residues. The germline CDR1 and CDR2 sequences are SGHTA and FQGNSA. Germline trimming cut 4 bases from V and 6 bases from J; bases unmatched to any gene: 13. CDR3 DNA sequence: TGTGCCAGCAGCTCAGAGGTCGGCAGGGGGCGATCTGAAGCTTTCTTT. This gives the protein CASSSEVGRGRSEAFF.

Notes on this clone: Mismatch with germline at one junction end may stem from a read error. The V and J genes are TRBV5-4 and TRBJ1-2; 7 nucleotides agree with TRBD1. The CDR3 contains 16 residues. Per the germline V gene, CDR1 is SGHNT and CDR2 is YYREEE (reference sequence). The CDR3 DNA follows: TGTGTCAGCAGCCCCGGAGCGGGACAGCCCTCCTATGGCTACACCTTC. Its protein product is CVSSPGAGQPSYGYTF.

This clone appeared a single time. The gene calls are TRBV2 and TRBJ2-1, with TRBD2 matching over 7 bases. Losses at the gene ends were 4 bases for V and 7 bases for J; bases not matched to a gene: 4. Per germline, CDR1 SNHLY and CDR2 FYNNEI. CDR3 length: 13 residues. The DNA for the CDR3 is TGTGCCAGCAGTGGGGACGGGGGGAATGAGCAGTTCTTC. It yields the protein CASSGDGGNEQFF.

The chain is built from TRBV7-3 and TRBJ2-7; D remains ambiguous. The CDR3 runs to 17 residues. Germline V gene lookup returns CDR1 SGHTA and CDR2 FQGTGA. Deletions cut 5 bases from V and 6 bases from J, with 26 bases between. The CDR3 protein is CASSPPHRLGMLCEQYF. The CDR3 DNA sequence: TGTGCCAGCAGCCCACCCCATAGGCTAGGGATGTTGTGCGAGCAGTACTTC.

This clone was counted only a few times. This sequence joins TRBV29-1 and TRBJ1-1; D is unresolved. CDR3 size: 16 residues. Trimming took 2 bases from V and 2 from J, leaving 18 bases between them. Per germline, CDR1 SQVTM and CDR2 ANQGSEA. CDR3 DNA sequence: TGCAGCGTTGAAAGAGGGCCCTATCCGACCAACACTGAAGCTTTCTTT. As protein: CSVERGPYPTNTEAFF.

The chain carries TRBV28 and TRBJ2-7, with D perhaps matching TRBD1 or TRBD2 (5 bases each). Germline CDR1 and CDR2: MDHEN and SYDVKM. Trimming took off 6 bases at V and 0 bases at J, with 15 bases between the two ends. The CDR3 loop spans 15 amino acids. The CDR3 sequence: CASSLGPGSSYEQYF. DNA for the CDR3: TGTGCCAGCAGCTTGGGGCCGGGAAGCTCCTACGAGCAGTACTTC.

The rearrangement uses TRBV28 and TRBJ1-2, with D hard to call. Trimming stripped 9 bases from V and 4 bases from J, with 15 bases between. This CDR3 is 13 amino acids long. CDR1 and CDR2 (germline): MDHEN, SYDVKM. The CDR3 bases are TGTGCCAGTCGTCAGATGGGGTCCTATGGCTACACCTTC. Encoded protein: CASRQMGSYGYTF.

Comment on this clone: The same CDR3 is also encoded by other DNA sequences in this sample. CDR3 region: CATSREVGANYGYTF. Written as DNA, the CDR3 is TGTGCCACCAGCAGAGAAGTAGGAGCTAACTATGGCTACACCTTC. The chain links TRBV15 to TRBJ1-2; D unresolved. CDR1 LNHNV and CDR2 YYDKDF come from the germline V gene (reference sequence). Deletions cut 0 bases from V and 0 bases from J, with 8 bases between. The CDR3 is 15 residues long.

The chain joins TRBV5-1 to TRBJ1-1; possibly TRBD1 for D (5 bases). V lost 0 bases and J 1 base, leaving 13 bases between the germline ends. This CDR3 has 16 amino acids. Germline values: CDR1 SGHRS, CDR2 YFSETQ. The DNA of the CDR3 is TGCGCCAGCAGCTTGGCCGAAGGGGCGGGGAACACTGAAGCTTTCTTT. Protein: CASSLAEGAGNTEAFF.

CDR3 residues: CASSPAGGRALMTQYF. DNA for the CDR3: TGTGCCAGCAGCCCAGCTGGCGGGAGGGCCTTAATGACCCAGTACTTC. The V call is TRBV7-3, the J call TRBJ2-5; 9 positions match TRBD2. This CDR3 contains 16 residues. Per germline, CDR1 SGHTA and CDR2 FQGTGA. V trimming: 5 bases; J trimming: 7 bases; junction bases outside the gene matches: 14.

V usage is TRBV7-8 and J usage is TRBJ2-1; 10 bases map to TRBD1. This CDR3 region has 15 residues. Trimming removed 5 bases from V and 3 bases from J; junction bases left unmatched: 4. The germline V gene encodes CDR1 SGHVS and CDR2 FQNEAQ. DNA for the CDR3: TGTGCCAGCAGCCCCCGGACAGGGGGCTACAATGAGCAGTTCTTC. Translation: CASSPRTGGYNEQFF.

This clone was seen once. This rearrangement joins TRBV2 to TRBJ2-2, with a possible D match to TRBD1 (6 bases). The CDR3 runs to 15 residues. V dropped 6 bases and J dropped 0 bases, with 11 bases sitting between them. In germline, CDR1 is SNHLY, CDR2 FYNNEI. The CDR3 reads CASRVDRTNTGELFF. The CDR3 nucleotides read TGTGCCAGCAGGGTAGACAGGACGAACACCGGGGAGCTGTTTTTT.

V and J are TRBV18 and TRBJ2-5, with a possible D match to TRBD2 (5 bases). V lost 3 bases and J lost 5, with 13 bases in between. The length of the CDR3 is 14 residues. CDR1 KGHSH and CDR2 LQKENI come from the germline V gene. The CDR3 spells CASSPDGSGETQYF. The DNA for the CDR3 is TGTGCCAGCTCACCGGATGGATCGGGGGAGACCCAGTACTTC.

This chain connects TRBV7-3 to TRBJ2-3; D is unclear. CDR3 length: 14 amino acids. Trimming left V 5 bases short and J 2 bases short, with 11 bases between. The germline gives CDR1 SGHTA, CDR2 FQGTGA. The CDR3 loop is CASSLRSNTDTQYF. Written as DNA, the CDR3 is TGTGCCAGCAGCCTGCGGTCCAACACAGATACGCAGTATTTT.

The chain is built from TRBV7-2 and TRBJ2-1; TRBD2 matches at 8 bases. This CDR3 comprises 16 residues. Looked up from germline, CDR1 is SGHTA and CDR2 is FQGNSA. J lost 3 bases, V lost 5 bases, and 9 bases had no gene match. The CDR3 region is CASSPRGSGIYNEQFF. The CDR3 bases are TGTGCCAGCAGCCCTCGGGGTAGCGGGATCTACAATGAGCAGTTCTTC.

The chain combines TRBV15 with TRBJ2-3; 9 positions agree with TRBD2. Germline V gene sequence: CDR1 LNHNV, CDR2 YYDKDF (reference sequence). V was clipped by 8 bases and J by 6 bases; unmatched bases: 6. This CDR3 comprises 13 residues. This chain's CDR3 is CATRAGGGDTQYF. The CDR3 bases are TGTGCCACCCGAGCGGGAGGTGGGGATACGCAGTATTTT.

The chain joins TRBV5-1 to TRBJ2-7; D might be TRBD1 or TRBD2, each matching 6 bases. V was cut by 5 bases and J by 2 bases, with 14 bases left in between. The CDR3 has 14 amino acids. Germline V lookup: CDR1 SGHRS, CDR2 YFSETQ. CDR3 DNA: TGCGCCAGCAGGAGGGGGGCAGGAACCTACGAGCAGTACTTC. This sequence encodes CASRRGAGTYEQYF.

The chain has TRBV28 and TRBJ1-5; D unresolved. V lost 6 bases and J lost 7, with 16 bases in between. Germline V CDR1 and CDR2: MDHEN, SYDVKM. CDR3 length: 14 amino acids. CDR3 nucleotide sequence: TGTGCCAGCAGCCCCGGACTCTTAATCCAGCCCCAGCATTTT. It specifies CASSPGLLIQPQHF. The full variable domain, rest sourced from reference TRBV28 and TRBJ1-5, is DVKVTQSSRYLVKRTGEKVFLECVQDMDHENMFWYRQDPGLGLRLIYFSYDVKMKEKGDIPEGYSVSREKKERFSLILESASTNQTSMYLCASSPGLLIQPQHFGDGTRLSIL.

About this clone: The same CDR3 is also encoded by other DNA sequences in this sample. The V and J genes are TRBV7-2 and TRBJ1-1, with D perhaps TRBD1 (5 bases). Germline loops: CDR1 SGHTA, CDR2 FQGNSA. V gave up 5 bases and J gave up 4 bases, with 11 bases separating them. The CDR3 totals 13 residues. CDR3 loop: CASSIPGGTEAFF. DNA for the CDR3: TGTGCCAGCAGCATACCGGGGGGCACTGAAGCTTTCTTT.

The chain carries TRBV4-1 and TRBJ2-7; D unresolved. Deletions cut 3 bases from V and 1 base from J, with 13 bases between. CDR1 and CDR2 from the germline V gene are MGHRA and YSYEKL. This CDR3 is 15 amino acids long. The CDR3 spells CASSQIGSSSYEQYF. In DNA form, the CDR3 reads TGCGCCAGCAGCCAGATCGGAAGCAGTTCCTACGAGCAGTACTTC.

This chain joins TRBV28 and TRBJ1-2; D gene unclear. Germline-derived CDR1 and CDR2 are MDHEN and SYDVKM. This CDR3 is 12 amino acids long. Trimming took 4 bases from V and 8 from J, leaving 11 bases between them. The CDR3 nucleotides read TGTGCCAGCAGTTCCCAAGTCGGCGGCTACACCTTC. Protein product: CASSSQVGGYTF.

CDR3 residues: CASSLWSKATGGYGYTF. The CDR3 DNA is TGTGCCAGCAGTTTATGGTCTAAAGCGACAGGGGGTTATGGCTACACCTTC. This chain connects TRBV28 to TRBJ1-2; TRBD1 matches 9 bases. This CDR3 contains 17 residues. Trimming removed 0 bases from V and 5 bases from J; junction bases left unmatched: 10. The germline gives CDR1 MDHEN, CDR2 SYDVKM.

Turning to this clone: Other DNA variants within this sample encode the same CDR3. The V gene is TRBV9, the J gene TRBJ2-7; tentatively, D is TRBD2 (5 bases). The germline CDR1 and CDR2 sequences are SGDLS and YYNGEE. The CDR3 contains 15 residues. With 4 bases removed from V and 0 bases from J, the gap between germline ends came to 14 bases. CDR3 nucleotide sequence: TGTGCCAGCAGCCCACACCGACTAAGCTCCTACGAGCAGTACTTC. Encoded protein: CASSPHRLSSYEQYF.

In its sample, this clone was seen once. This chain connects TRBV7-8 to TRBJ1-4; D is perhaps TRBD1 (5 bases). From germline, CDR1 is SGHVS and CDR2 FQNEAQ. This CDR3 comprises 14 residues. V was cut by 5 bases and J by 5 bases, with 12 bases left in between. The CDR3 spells CASSAPYRNEKLFF. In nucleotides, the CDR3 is TGTGCCAGCAGCGCCCCATACAGGAATGAAAAACTGTTTTTT.

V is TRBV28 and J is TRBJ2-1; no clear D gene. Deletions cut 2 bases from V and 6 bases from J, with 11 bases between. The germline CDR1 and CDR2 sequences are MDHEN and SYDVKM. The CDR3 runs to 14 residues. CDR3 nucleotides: TGTGCCAGCAGTTTAGGGTGGGCCGCCAATGAGCAGTTCTTC. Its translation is CASSLGWAANEQFF.